This T cell receptor beta chain was profiled in a study of blood T cell repertoires in COVID-19. Turning to the study itself: Whether acute or convalescent, the COVID-19 samples came from the United States, Italy and Spain. From T cells, B-cell-depleted T cells, or PBMCs came the material, which was cDNA or gDNA.

Original processing methods: Amplification with reference gene primers provided the estimates of nucleated cell counts. TCRdb's copy holds only in-frame clones and misses some; the assay was immunoSEQ multiplex PCR. The D gene and trimming were derived from the DNA, and the V and J assignments and clone size from that table. The data hold some 250,000 clones, with about 80% observed a single time. The CDR3 is 15 residues long. V was clipped by 3 bases and J by 7 bases; unmatched bases: 10. Germline V gene sequence: CDR1 KGHDR, CDR2 SFDVKD. The receptor's source is a man aged 50 or older with active or convalescent COVID-19. Material: peripheral blood. The V call is TRBV24-1, the J call TRBJ1-2; 7 bases map to TRBD1. The CDR3 protein is CATSDPGWTGGGYTF. CDR3 nucleotide sequence: TGTGCCACCAGTGATCCGGGTTGGACAGGAGGTGGCTACACCTTC.